The 16 T cell receptor beta chains below all came from one sample that was sequenced in a study of post-analysis software for immune sequencing data. Antigen specificity for these receptors is unknown. Unique molecular identifiers featured in each of the TCR beta cDNA libraries. From the PCR reads, TCRdb called clonotypes with MiXCR, one entry per CDR3 protein. The repertoire holds about 460,000 distinct CDR3 sequences, with over 35% as singletons. Overall study findings and caveats: Patients used a few TRBV segments, including TRBV5-6, TRBV5-1 and TRBV20-1, more often than controls.

Sample: blood. Receptors originate from a girl aged 5-17 years with multiple sclerosis.

The CDR3 spells CASSSRQGAIISEAFF. CDR3 nucleotide sequence: TGTGCCAGCAGTTCGAGACAGGGGGCGATAATCTCTGAAGCTTTCTTT. The gene calls are TRBV12-3 or TRBV12-4 and TRBJ1-1; 10 bases are shared with TRBD1. The CDR3 is made up of 16 amino acids. V gave up 4 bases and J gave up 6 bases; unmatched junction bases: 11.

V usage is TRBV4-1 and J usage is TRBJ2-7; D is unresolved. Germline CDR1 MGHRA, CDR2 YSYEKL. With 2 bases removed from V and 1 base from J, the gap between germline ends came to 15 bases. The CDR3 totals 16 residues. CDR3: CASSQLASVVSYEQYF. In DNA form, the CDR3 reads TGCGCCAGCAGCCAACTCGCCAGCGTAGTTTCCTACGAGCAGTACTTC.

This chain uses TRBV7-8 with TRBJ2-3, with a tentative D call TRBD1 (5 bases). Germline V gene lookup returns CDR1 SGHVS and CDR2 FQNEAQ. Trimming stripped 1 base from V and 3 bases from J, with 11 bases between. This CDR3 has 15 amino acids. The CDR3 loop is CASSLVTERTDTQYF. The DNA for the CDR3 is TGTGCCAGCAGCTTAGTGACAGAAAGAACAGATACGCAGTATTTT.

The chain combines TRBV20-1 with TRBJ2-5; D might be TRBD1 or TRBD2, each matching 7 bases. From germline, CDR1 is DFQATT and CDR2 SNEGSKA (reference sequence). V lost 5 bases and J lost 5, with 21 bases in between. The CDR3 has 15 amino acids. The CDR3 region is CSADVQLGGGETQYF. CDR3 in DNA: TGCAGTGCTGATGTACAACTGGGAGGGGGCGAGACCCAGTACTTC.

The rearrangement links TRBV20-1 to TRBJ2-1; D perhaps matches TRBD2 (6 bases). Trimming removed 1 base at V and 6 bases at J, with 13 bases between. The length of the CDR3 is 14 residues. CDR1 is DFQATT, CDR2 SNEGSKA, per germline (reference sequence). The CDR3 DNA is TGCAGTGCTAGAGGCCCTAGCGCGGTCAATGAGCAGTTCTTC. Protein sequence: CSARGPSAVNEQFF.

The count of this clonotype is one. The genes are TRBV5-1 and TRBJ2-4; D tentatively reads TRBD1 or TRBD2 (5 bases each). The J call is in doubt because the DNA end fits TRBJ2-7 better. The CDR3 extends over 15 amino acids. Germline CDR1 and CDR2: SGHRS and YFSETQ. The CDR3, as DNA: TGCGCCAGCAGAATAAATCCGGGACGGATCTACGAGCAGTACTTC. It translates to CASRINPGRIYEQYF.

Only a few counts were recorded for this clonotype. The gene calls are TRBV20-1 and TRBJ2-1; D possibly matches TRBD1 or TRBD2 (5 bases each). The CDR3 spans 15 residues. The germline V gene encodes CDR1 DFQATT and CDR2 SNEGSKA (reference sequence). Trimming removed 6 bases from V and 0 bases from J, with 15 bases in between. In DNA form, the CDR3 reads TGCAGTGCAAACCGGGACGTTAGCTCCTACAATGAGCAGTTCTTC. Amino acid sequence: CSANRDVSSYNEQFF.

This rearrangement joins TRBV20-1 to TRBJ2-7; D is undetermined. The CDR3 spans 14 residues. In germline, CDR1 is DFQATT, CDR2 SNEGSKA (reference sequence). V gave up 1 base and J gave up 2 bases, with 12 bases separating them. The CDR3 loop is CSARGGQSPYEQYF. The CDR3 region has the DNA TGCAGTGCTAGAGGGGGTCAGAGTCCCTACGAGCAGTACTTC.

The chain joins TRBV14 to TRBJ1-1; tentative D call: TRBD1 (5 bases). The germline V gene encodes CDR1 SGHDN and CDR2 FVKESK. The CDR3 contains 15 residues. V gave up 1 base and J gave up 4 bases, with 13 bases separating them. CDR3 nucleotides: TGTGCCAGCAGCCAAGTTAACGCCAGGGTCACTGAAGCTTTCTTT. Translation: CASSQVNARVTEAFF.

The DNA of the CDR3 is TGTGCCAGCAACCGACTAGATGAGCAGTACTTC. This translates into CASNRLDEQYF. This rearrangement joins TRBV12-3 or TRBV12-4 to TRBJ2-5, with a possible D match to TRBD2 (6 bases). CDR3 length equals 11 residues. Between the trimmed V and J ends, which lost 7 bases and 11 bases, there was a span of 14 bases.

This clonotype was counted only a few times. The chain couples TRBV28 to TRBJ2-7; 7 bases match TRBD1. The CDR3 totals 15 residues. Germline CDR1 MDHEN, CDR2 SYDVKM. The trim removed 8 bases at V and 0 bases at J, leaving 10 bases unmatched. As DNA, the CDR3 is TGTGCCAGCGAGGGGTGGGGACAGTTCTCCTACGAGCAGTACTTC. Its translation: CASEGWGQFSYEQYF.

Only a few counts were recorded for this clonotype. The chain couples TRBV29-1 to TRBJ2-7; the D call may be TRBD1 or TRBD2 (5 bases each). There are 13 residues in the CDR3. V lost 5 bases to trimming and J lost 8 bases, with 19 bases between them. The germline gives CDR1 SQVTM, CDR2 ANQGSEA. CDR3 loop: CSVISWDARQQYF. In DNA, the CDR3 is TGCAGCGTTATCTCTTGGGACGCCAGACAGCAGTACTTC.

The rearrangement joins TRBV7-6 to TRBJ1-1; TRBD1 is a possible D gene (5 bases). V lost 2 bases to trimming and J lost 4 bases, with 14 bases between them. Germline-derived CDR1 and CDR2 are SGHVS and FNYEAQ. The CDR3 is made up of 15 amino acids. For the CDR3, the DNA is TGTGCCAGCAGCTTATCGGGGGGGTCGGGCACTGAAGCTTTCTTT. It yields the protein CASSLSGGSGTEAFF.

This chain connects TRBV28 to TRBJ2-3, with D tentatively TRBD2 (5 bases). CDR3 length equals 14 residues. Germline CDR1 MDHEN, CDR2 SYDVKM. V was trimmed by 3 bases and J by 0 bases, leaving 7 bases between them. The CDR3 nucleotides read TGTGCCAGCAGTTTCGCGGGTAGCACAGATACGCAGTATTTT. Its translation is CASSFAGSTDTQYF.

The CDR3: CASSFGGSASYEQYF. CDR3 nucleotide sequence: TGTGCCAGCAGCTTCGGGGGATCCGCCTCCTACGAGCAGTACTTC. This chain joins TRBV7-3 and TRBJ2-7, with a tentative D call TRBD2 (6 bases). Germline V lookup: CDR1 SGHTA, CDR2 FQGTGA. The CDR3 consists of 15 residues. V was pared by 3 bases and J by 0 bases, with 12 bases between.

This clonotype was observed a handful of times. V and J are TRBV6-5 and TRBJ1-4; 7 nucleotides agree with TRBD1. The germline CDR1 and CDR2 sequences are MNHEY and SVGAGI. V lost 6 bases to trimming and J lost 7 bases; unmatched junction nucleotides: 8. CDR3 size: 14 residues. This chain's CDR3 is CASSLQGSGEKLFF. Written as DNA, the CDR3 is TGTGCCAGCAGCCTACAGGGGTCAGGTGAAAAACTGTTTTTT.